The 19 T cell receptor beta chains below come from one sample, sequenced in a study of response to subunit inactivated influenza vaccine. TCRdb reprocessed the RT-PCR reads with MiXCR, giving one entry per CDR3 protein. The sample holds some 850,000 distinct CDR3 sequences, less than 20% seen once. Material: PBMCs from blood, obtained 4 to 6 days after vaccination. These receptors all come from a man aged 45-65 years who received an inactivated influenza vaccine.

V usage is TRBV4-3 and J usage is TRBJ2-5; D gene uncertain. Germline CDR1 LGHNA, CDR2 YSLEER. The CDR3 has 15 amino acids. With 1 base removed from V and 4 bases from J, the gap between germline ends came to 13 bases. This CDR3 reads CASSQGMGSVETQYF. The CDR3 nucleotides are TGCGCCAGCAGCCAAGGAATGGGTAGTGTAGAGACCCAGTACTTC.

This clonotype was picked up a small number of times. In nucleotides, the CDR3 is TGTGCCAGCAGCTTGGAACTGAACACCATATATTTT. This encodes CASSLELNTIYF. The J gene is TRBJ1-3, the V gene TRBV7-2; D gene ambiguous. V was trimmed by 3 bases and J by 7 bases, leaving 7 bases between them. The CDR3 contains 12 residues. Germline CDR1 reads SGHTA; CDR2 reads FQGNSA.

The rearrangement uses TRBV24-1 and TRBJ2-1; 13 bases are a match to TRBD2. Germline-derived CDR1 and CDR2 are KGHDR and SFDVKD. The CDR3 is 18 residues long. Germline trimming cut 3 bases from V and 8 bases from J; bases unmatched to any gene: 12. CDR3 sequence (DNA): TGTGCCACCAGTGATCCGTGGACTAGCGGGAGTAATAGGGATGAGCAGTTCTTC. This encodes CATSDPWTSGSNRDEQFF.

This clonotype was picked up many times. V gene TRBV20-1 combines with J gene TRBJ2-1; TRBD1 or TRBD2 may be the D gene (5 bases each). The CDR3 extends over 14 amino acids. Trimming cost V 4 bases and J 5 bases, with 15 bases left between them. Germline CDR1 and CDR2: DFQATT and SNEGSKA (reference sequence). CDR3 sequence (DNA): TGCAGTGCTACCATGGGACCAACAAACAATGAGCAGTTCTTC. Protein: CSATMGPTNNEQFF.

This chain joins TRBV5-1 and TRBJ1-3; D is possibly TRBD1 (5 bases). V was shortened by 4 bases and J by 2 bases, with 13 bases between the two germline ends. CDR3 size: 15 residues. Per germline, CDR1 SGHRS and CDR2 YFSETQ. The CDR3 DNA follows: TGCGCCAGCAGCACGGGGACGGCTGCTGGAAACACCATATATTTT. Its protein is CASSTGTAAGNTIYF.

This clonotype was recorded once. The genes are TRBV7-2 and TRBJ2-7, with D perhaps TRBD1 or TRBD2 (5 bases each). The CDR3 has 15 residues. The V gene lost 7 bases and the J gene lost 2 bases, with 18 bases spanning the gap. Germline CDR1 SGHTA, CDR2 FQGNSA. The chain's CDR3 is CASTPMGVSTYEQYF. The DNA of the CDR3 is TGTGCCAGCACACCAATGGGGGTCAGCACCTACGAGCAGTACTTC. The full variable domain, with the rest looked up from reference TRBV7-2 and TRBJ2-7, is GAGVSQSPSNKVTEKGKDVELRCDPISGHTALYWYRQSLGQGLEFLIYFQGNSAPDKSGLPSDRFSAERTGGSVSTLTIQRTQQEDSAVYLCASTPMGVSTYEQYFGPGTRLTVT.

The rearrangement joins TRBV4-2 to TRBJ2-5; D not certain. V gave up 1 base and J gave up 1 base, with 7 bases separating them. CDR3 length equals 14 residues. CDR1 is LGHNA, CDR2 YNFKEQ, per germline. The CDR3 loop reads CASSQGQFQETQYF. CDR3 bases: TGTGCCAGCAGCCAAGGGCAGTTCCAAGAGACCCAGTACTTC.

The chain links TRBV12-3 or TRBV12-4 to TRBJ2-1; 10 bases fit TRBD2. V was pared by 0 bases and J by 10 bases, with 6 bases of the junction left unmatched. This CDR3 is 15 amino acids long. The CDR3 DNA sequence: TGTGCCAGCAGTTTAGCCAGCGGGAGGGCCAAGGAGCAGTTCTTC. Translated, it gives CASSLASGRAKEQFF.

A few counts support this clonotype. The chain carries TRBV10-3 and TRBJ1-5, with TRBD1 matching over 9 bases. Germline V gives CDR1 ENHRY, CDR2 SYGVKD. J gave up 1 base and V 2 bases, and 6 bases lay outside the gene matches. This CDR3 has 17 amino acids. DNA for the CDR3: TGTGCCATCAGTGAGAATGTCGGGACAGGGAGCAATCAGCCCCAGCATTTT. This gives the protein CAISENVGTGSNQPQHF.

This clonotype came up a few times. The genes are TRBV5-1 and TRBJ2-1; D is uncertain. V lost 0 bases and J lost 1, with 8 bases in between. In germline, CDR1 is SGHRS, CDR2 YFSETQ. The CDR3 consists of 15 residues. For the CDR3, the DNA is TGCGCCAGCAGCTTGGACAACCCGTCCTACAATGAGCAGTTCTTC. Its translation is CASSLDNPSYNEQFF.

The CDR3 sequence is CSSNRDAGTDTQYF. CDR3 sequence (DNA): TGCAGTTCGAACCGGGACGCAGGCACAGATACGCAGTATTTT. This chain connects TRBV20-1 to TRBJ2-3, with D perhaps assigned TRBD1 or TRBD2 (5 bases each). This CDR3 comprises 14 residues. Trimming cost V 8 bases and J 1 base, with 16 bases left between them. Per germline, CDR1 DFQATT and CDR2 SNEGSKA (reference sequence).

The table lists this clonotype with a few counts. The rearrangement uses TRBV20-1 and TRBJ2-5; TRBD2 might be the D (5 bases). V lost 4 bases, J lost 2 bases, and 17 bases lay in between. The CDR3 runs to 15 residues. Germline V gene data show CDR1 as DFQATT and CDR2 as SNEGSKA (reference sequence). This CDR3 is CSAMPGSRIQETQYF. CDR3 coding DNA: TGCAGTGCTATGCCGGGATCCCGTATTCAAGAGACCCAGTACTTC.

This chain links TRBV9 with TRBJ2-1; D might be TRBD2 (6 bases). V was pared by 0 bases and J by 6 bases, with 13 bases between. The CDR3 is 15 residues long. CDR1 and CDR2 from the germline V gene are SGDLS and YYNGEE. This chain's CDR3 is CASSVVSGRGNEQFF. CDR3 bases: TGTGCCAGCAGCGTAGTATCCGGGAGAGGCAATGAGCAGTTCTTC.

This clonotype was recorded a few times. V is TRBV27 and J is TRBJ2-3, with D possibly being TRBD1 or TRBD2 (5 bases each). CDR3 length: 13 residues. The V end lost 4 bases, the J end lost 6 bases, and 11 bases lay between the germline ends. In germline, CDR1 is MNHEY, CDR2 SMNVEV (reference sequence). The DNA for the CDR3 is TGTGCCAGCAGTTATTGGGGGTTGGATACGCAGTATTTT. Encoded protein: CASSYWGLDTQYF.

This clonotype showed up many times. The chain combines TRBV7-2 with TRBJ1-2; 7 nucleotides align to TRBD1. After removal of 7 bases from V and 7 bases from J, the junction contained 6 bases not matched to a gene. Germline V gene sequence: CDR1 SGHTA, CDR2 FQGNSA. The CDR3 has 12 amino acids. The DNA of the CDR3 is TGTGCCAGCACCTCGGACAGGACTGGCTACACCTTC. This translates into CASTSDRTGYTF.

The CDR3 loop reads CASSPRGSFDASSYNEQFF. CDR3 sequence (DNA): TGTGCCAGCAGCCCTAGGGGTAGTTTTGATGCCAGCTCCTACAATGAGCAGTTCTTC. The genes are TRBV11-1 and TRBJ2-1, with a weak D call TRBD1 (5 bases). V dropped 5 bases and J dropped 0 bases, with 23 bases sitting between them. The CDR3 runs 19 residues. Germline V gene lookup returns CDR1 SGHAT and CDR2 FQDESV (reference sequence).

At least ten counts were recorded for this clonotype. This chain connects TRBV29-1 to TRBJ2-1; D unclear. Trimming took off 3 bases at V and 2 bases at J, with 11 bases between the two ends. The CDR3 extends over 14 amino acids. The germline CDR1 and CDR2 sequences are SQVTM and ANQGSEA. This chain's CDR3 is CSVDGVSTYNEQFF. The CDR3 region has the DNA TGCAGCGTTGATGGGGTCTCGACCTACAATGAGCAGTTCTTC.

The chain combines TRBV6-1 with TRBJ2-7, with a weak D call TRBD1 (6 bases). The germline V gene has CDR1 MNHNS and CDR2 SASEGT. Trimming removed 7 bases from V and 5 bases from J, with 21 bases in between. The CDR3 length is 15 residues. This chain's CDR3 is CASKHTGIEGDEQYF. The CDR3 nucleotides read TGTGCCAGCAAGCATACCGGTATTGAGGGGGACGAGCAGTACTTC.

The chain combines TRBV28 with TRBJ2-1; perhaps TRBD2 as D (6 bases). Trimming shortened V by 8 bases and J by 2 bases, and 13 bases separated the two germline ends. CDR1 is MDHEN and CDR2 is SYDVKM in the germline V gene. The CDR3 is made up of 14 amino acids. CDR3 amino acids: CASVGSVTYNEQFF. The CDR3 coding sequence is TGTGCCAGCGTCGGGAGCGTGACCTACAATGAGCAGTTCTTC.